This TCR beta chain was observed in a study of blood T cell repertoires in COVID-19 (dated by TCRdb to 2019 to 2021). With respect to the entire study: The collaborator samples originated in the United States, Italy and Spain and spanned the acute and convalescent phases of COVID-19. A freely available public database, intended as a resource for researchers studying the immune response to SARS-CoV-2, is where the repertoires were released. Subjects who had been exposed to COVID-19, were actively infected with it, or had recovered from it provided the deeply sampled blood TCRbeta repertoires that made up the dataset. HLA class I and class II types, where available, came from metadata supplied by the sample provider rather than from assay-based typing. The samples were drawn from two sources: the first 160 participants of the ongoing ImmuneRACE study, and 1,000 to 1,500 subjects contributed by 6 global collaborators. The prospective study material was composed of cDNA or gDNA derived from T cells, B-cell-depleted T cells, or PBMCs. Sample metadata almost always included a de-identified subject ID, COVID-19 status, age in years and sex.

In Seattle, one collaborating source enrolled patients while the infection was active and tracked those patients longitudinally over the course of disease. Whole blood was collected in K2EDTA tubes by collaborating institutions according to the institutions' own protocols. For TCRbeta analysis, collaborator samples were shipped as frozen whole blood, as isolated PBMCs, or as DNA extracted from either sample type. Remarks on this clone: This receptor's antigen is unknown. The input lacks base qualities; no much larger clone sits a single base away.

The germline V gene provides CDR1 SNHLY and CDR2 FYNNEI. From its cysteine to its phenylalanine, the CDR3 spans 15 amino acids. Only the CDR3 DNA is retained, 45 bases long and in frame from the first base. V has 6 bases trimmed and J has 6 bases trimmed; junction bases matching no gene number 8. The paper's findings and limits, for the study overall: How much clinical and demographic metadata was included differed by source and by participant, and the metadata was provided uncurated.

The immunoSEQ Assay, a bias-controlled multiplex PCR, was used to amplify TCRbeta CDR3 regions from genomic DNA. The paper's data handling went like this. The number of nucleated cells in each sample was estimated by amplification of reference gene primers within the assay. To quantify the absolute abundance of each unique TCRbeta CDR3 rearrangement, sequence reads were collapsed and filtered. Productive Simpson clonality was computed per sample as the square root of Simpson's diversity index over productive rearrangements. Entries here come from immuneACCESS through TCRdb and include only in-frame sequences with V and J called. Some clones fail to appear in such tables; in the studies checked, an unresolved V gene covers under half of the shortfall, and the cause of the remainder is unknown. The V and J calls and the clone size are those of that table, but D and trimming were determined from the DNA. For this sample there are around 77,000 clones; 65% to 90% appear just once. The top ten constitute approximately 6.9% of the sample.

This receptor was taken from a man aged 25 to 40 with COVID-19, enrolled during active disease. The chain employs TRBV2 and TRBJ1-4; TRBD1 aligns with 9 central bases. Material: peripheral blood. The encoded CDR3 is CASSPTGGRHEKLFF. The nucleotide sequence reads as follows: TGTGCCAGCAGCCCGACAGGGGGGAGGCATGAAAAACTGTTTTTT.